This TCR beta chain was identified during a study of breast tumors, draining lymph nodes, adjacent tissues. Study findings and constraints: The data were judged consistent with most tumor T cells coming from lymph node and expanding in tumor. Tumor TCR diversity was below lymph nodes but above nontumor tissue. That most tumor T cells come from lymph nodes remained unproven.

Samples came from axillary lymph nodes draining the breast cancer. MiXCR, run by TCRdb on the multiplex PCR reads, gives a single entry per CDR3 protein. The table has approximately 250,000 distinct CDR3 sequences, around 35% seen once. Germline values: CDR1 SNHLY, CDR2 FYNNEI. The ends were cut back, 5 bases at V and 1 base at J, with 11 bases in the middle. This CDR3 spans 14 amino acids. This clonotype has more than one count but fewer than ten. Its target is not known. The genes are TRBV2 and TRBJ1-1, with D maybe TRBD1 (5 bases). Input material: axillary lymph node tissue. The receptor was isolated from a female donor with breast cancer. Some clones in this sample may be carry-over from other donors' samples. CDR3 coding DNA: TGTGCCAGCAGTTTTACCACAGGGAACACTGAAGCTTTCTTT. Amino acid sequence: CASSFTTGNTEAFF.